The 6 T cell receptor beta chains given below trace back to one sample, sequenced in a study of CD8+CD57+ T cells in acquired aplastic anemia. Genomic DNA provided the template from which TCR beta VDJ and CDR3 profiles were obtained. TCRdb independently ran MiXCR on the reads; one entry per CDR3 protein. This sample has approximately 200,000 distinct CDR3 sequences; 55% to 70% occur once, and the top ten carry 46%. Specimen: sorted CD4+, CD8+, or CD8+CD57+ T cells (not recorded which) from PBMCs. Receptors were obtained from a human donor with severe aplastic anemia or a healthy control (not recorded which).

This clonotype was seen at least ten times. The V gene is TRBV29-1, the J gene TRBJ2-5; 9 positions agree with TRBD2. Looked up from germline, CDR1 is SQVTM and CDR2 is ANQGSEA. With V trimmed by 5 bases and J by 3 bases, 7 bases remained unmatched. CDR3 size: 14 residues. The CDR3 loop is CSVRIAGVEETQYF. The DNA of the CDR3 is TGCAGCGTTCGGATAGCGGGGGTGGAAGAGACCCAGTACTTC.

The chain couples TRBV5-4 to TRBJ2-7; 14 nucleotides agree with TRBD2. This CDR3 region has 17 residues. V shed 4 bases and J 2 bases; nucleotides not matched to a gene: 8. Germline V gene sequence: CDR1 SGHNT, CDR2 YYREEE (reference sequence). Here the CDR3 DNA reads TGTGCCAGCAGCGAGCCGGGACTAGCGGGAGCAGCCTACGAGCAGTACTTC. The encoded protein is CASSEPGLAGAAYEQYF.

Notes on this clonotype: This sequence may be a read error, since a much larger clone differs from it by one base. The gene calls are TRBV7-9 and TRBJ2-1; unclear D gene. The germline V gene encodes CDR1 SEHNR and CDR2 FQNEAQ (reference sequence). This CDR3 is 13 amino acids long. The chain's CDR3 is CTWSVPSYNEQFF. CDR3 nucleotides: TGTACCTGGAGTGTACCCAGCTACAATGAGCAGTTCTTC. The whole variable domain, filled in from reference TRBV7-9 and TRBJ2-1, reads DTGVSQNPRHKITKRGQNVTFRCDPISEHNRLYWYRQTLGQGPEFLTYFQNEAQLEKSRLLSDRFSAERPKGSFSTLEIQRTEQGDSAMYLCTWSVPSYNEQFFGPGTRLTVL.

The chain joins TRBV2 to TRBJ1-6; no reliable D call. The CDR3 runs 13 residues. The V gene's germline CDR1 is SNHLY and CDR2 FYNNEI. V was pared by 1 base and J by 3 bases, with 1 base between. CDR3 amino acids: CASSEDYNSPLHF. The DNA of the CDR3 is TGTGCCAGCAGTGAAGACTATAATTCACCCCTCCACTTT.

Only one count was recorded for this clonotype. The genes are TRBV19 and TRBJ1-1; D possibly corresponds to TRBD1 (6 bases). In germline, CDR1 is LNHDA, CDR2 SQIVND (reference sequence). V was pared by 5 bases and J by 5 bases, with 15 bases between. This CDR3 spans 14 amino acids. CDR3 nucleotide sequence: TGTGCCAGTAGTTGGGACACGCGTGTTACTGAAGCTTTCTTT. Translating it yields CASSWDTRVTEAFF.

The rearrangement uses TRBV7-3 and TRBJ1-6; 8 bases are a match to TRBD1. Looked up from germline, CDR1 is SGHTA and CDR2 is FQGTGA. This CDR3 region has 16 residues. V dropped 5 bases and J dropped 0; count of bases not matched to a gene: 3. The CDR3 nucleotides are TGTGCCAGCAGCCAAGGACAGGGCTCCTATAATTCACCCCTCCACTTT. Translation gives CASSQGQGSYNSPLHF.